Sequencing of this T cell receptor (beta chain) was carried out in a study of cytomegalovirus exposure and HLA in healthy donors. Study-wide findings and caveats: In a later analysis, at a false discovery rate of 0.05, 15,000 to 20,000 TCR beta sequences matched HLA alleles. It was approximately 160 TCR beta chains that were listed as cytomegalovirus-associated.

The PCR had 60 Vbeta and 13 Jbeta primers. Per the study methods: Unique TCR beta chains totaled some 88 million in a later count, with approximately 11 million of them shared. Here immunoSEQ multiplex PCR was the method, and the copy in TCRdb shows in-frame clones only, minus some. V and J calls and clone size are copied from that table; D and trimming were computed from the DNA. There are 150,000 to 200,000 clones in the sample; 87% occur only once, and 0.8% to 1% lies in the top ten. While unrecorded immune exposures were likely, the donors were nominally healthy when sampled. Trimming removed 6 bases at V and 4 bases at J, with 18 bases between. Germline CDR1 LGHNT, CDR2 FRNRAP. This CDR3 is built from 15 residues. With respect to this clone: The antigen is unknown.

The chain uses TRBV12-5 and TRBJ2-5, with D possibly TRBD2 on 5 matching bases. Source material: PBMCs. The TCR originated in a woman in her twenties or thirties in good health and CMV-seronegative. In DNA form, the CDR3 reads TGTGCTAGTGGCCCCGACGGGGTAGACACAGAGACCCAGTACTTC. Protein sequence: CASGPDGVDTETQYF. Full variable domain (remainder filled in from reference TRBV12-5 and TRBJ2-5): DARVTQTPRHKVTEMGQEVTMRCQPILGHNTVFWYRQTMMQGLELLAYFRNRAPLDDSGMPKDRFSAEMPDATLATLKIQPSEPRDSAVYFCASGPDGVDTETQYFGPGTRLLVL.